These T cell receptor beta chains were read from a single sample in a study of blood T cell repertoires in COVID-19. Clones were sequenced by immunoSEQ multiplex PCR, and TCRdb holds only the in-frame ones, with some missing. In the table there are approximately 130,000 clones, about four fifths of which are singletons. Sequencing was performed on peripheral blood. The receptors derive from a human donor in a cohort sampled during active COVID-19. Each CDR3 is given with its conserved first and last residue. A D gene is named only where the DNA matches it firmly. Clone size is not always given. Where it is, it says once, few, many or a class for expanded clones.

j_call clone_size v_call d_call cdr3_nt cdr3_aa
TRBJ2-7 NA TRBV11-2 NA TGTGCCAGCAGCTTAGTTGATAGGGCGGGGACGTACTTC CASSLVDRAGTYF
TRBJ2-1 once TRBV13 NA TGTGCCAGCAGCTTAGATGACGGGAATGAGCAGTTCTTC CASSLDDGNEQFF
TRBJ1-2 once TRBV4-1 NA TGCGCCAGCAGCCAAAACAGCTGGTATGGCTACACCTTC CASSQNSWYGYTF
TRBJ1-1 NA TRBV5-4 TRBD1 TGTGCCAGCAGACCCGGACAGGGGCGAAACACTGAAGCTTTCTTT CASRPGQGRNTEAFF
TRBJ2-1 few TRBV20-1 TRBD2 TGCAGTGTTAGTAAGCCGGGACTAGGCAATGAGCAGTTCTTC CSVSKPGLGNEQFF
TRBJ2-1 NA TRBV2 NA TGTGCCAGCAGTGCCCTAAAACTTAGGGGGAATGAGCAGTTCTTC CASSALKLRGNEQFF
TRBJ1-5 NA TRBV10-2 TRBD1 TGCGCCAGCAGTGAGGCAGGGACAGGGGGCCGTAGTCAGCCCCAGCATTTT CASSEAGTGGRSQPQHF
TRBJ2-5 NA TRBV18 TRBD1 TGTGCCAGCTCCTCAGGGGGCCAAGAGACCCAGTACTTC CASSSGGQETQYF
TRBJ1-5 NA TRBV7-8 TRBD1 TGTGCCAGCAGCTTATATTCCCCGGGACAGGACCACCGGAGCAATCAGCCCCAGCATTTT CASSLYSPGQDHRSNQPQHF
TRBJ1-3 NA TRBV27 NA TGTGCCAGCAGAGGTCCTCAACGGGACACCATATATTTT CASRGPQRDTIYF
TRBJ1-3 NA TRBV19 TRBD1 TGTGCCAGTAGACCGGACAGGATCTCTGGAAACACCATATATTTT CASRPDRISGNTIYF
TRBJ2-2 NA TRBV29-1 NA TGCAGCGGTAGACAGGACCCGAACACCGGGGAGCTGTTTTTT CSGRQDPNTGELFF
TRBJ2-7 NA TRBV24-1 NA TGTGCCACCAGACCTCGGGACATCGGCGCCTACGAGCAGTACTTC CATRPRDIGAYEQYF
TRBJ2-2 few TRBV5-1 TRBD1 TGCGCCAGCAGCTCCGGGACAGGGGATCCCGGGGAGCTGTTTTTT CASSSGTGDPGELFF
TRBJ1-1 NA TRBV19 NA TGTGCCAGTAGTTCTCGGGGGGAGAACACTGAAGCTTTCTTT CASSSRGENTEAFF
TRBJ1-1 NA TRBV27 NA TGTGCCAGCAGTTTATTTTTTGGGGGCCTGAACACTGAAGCTTTCTTT CASSLFFGGLNTEAFF
TRBJ2-3 NA TRBV5-1 NA TGCGCCAGCAGCTTAAACAGGGCAGATACGCAGTATTTT CASSLNRADTQYF
TRBJ2-7 NA TRBV7-8 TRBD1 TGTGCCAGCAGCTTAGCGCAGGGGGCGAACGAGCAGTACTTC CASSLAQGANEQYF
TRBJ1-4 few TRBV29-1 TRBD1 TGCAGCGTGACCCCTGGGACAGGGGATGAAAAACTGTTTTTT CSVTPGTGDEKLFF
TRBJ2-5 NA TRBV11-3 NA TGTGCCAGCAGCCGATCTGGGGAGGAGACCCAGTACTTC CASSRSGEETQYF
TRBJ1-1 NA TRBV14 NA TGTGCCAGCAGCCCCCCGGGGGGGGGTAATATGAACACTGAAGCTTTCTTT CASSPPGGGNMNTEAFF
TRBJ2-2 NA TRBV15 TRBD1 TGTGCCACCAGCGACAGGGCCGGCGGGGAGCTGTTTTTT CATSDRAGGELFF
TRBJ2-3 NA TRBV11-2 TRBD2 TGTGCCAGCAGCTTAGAGACCTATGCGGGGGCGCAGTATTTT CASSLETYAGAQYF
TRBJ2-7 NA TRBV5-8 TRBD2 TGTGCCAGCAGTATAGCGGGGAGCCACTACGAGCAGTACTTC CASSIAGSHYEQYF
TRBJ2-7 NA TRBV27 NA TGTGCCAGCAGTCTGGGACTTTTCTACGAGCAGTACTTC CASSLGLFYEQYF
TRBJ2-7 NA TRBV10-3 NA TGTGCCATCAGCCCGGACAGCCTCTACGAGCAGTACTTC CAISPDSLYEQYF
TRBJ2-2 NA TRBV24-1 NA TGTGCCACCAGTGACGACACCGGGGAGCTGTTTTTT CATSDDTGELFF
TRBJ2-3 NA TRBV7-9 NA TGTGCCAGCAGCGTCGAGCTATGGGATACGCAGTATTTT CASSVELWDTQYF